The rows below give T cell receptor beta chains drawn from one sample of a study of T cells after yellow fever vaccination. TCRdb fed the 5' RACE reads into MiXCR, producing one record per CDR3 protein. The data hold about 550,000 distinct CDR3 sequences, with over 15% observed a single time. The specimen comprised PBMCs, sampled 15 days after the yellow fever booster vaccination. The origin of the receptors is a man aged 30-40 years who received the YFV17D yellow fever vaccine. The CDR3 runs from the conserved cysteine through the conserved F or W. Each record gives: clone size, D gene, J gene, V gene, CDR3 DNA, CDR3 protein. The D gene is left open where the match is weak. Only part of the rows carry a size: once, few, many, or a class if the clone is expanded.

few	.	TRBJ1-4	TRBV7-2	TGTGCCAGCAGCTCCCTGCTAAGTGAAAAACTGTTTTTT	CASSSLLSEKLFF
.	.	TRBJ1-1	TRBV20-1	TGCAGTGCTAGAGATTCGCGGATCGTAGCTTTCTTT	CSARDSRIVAFF
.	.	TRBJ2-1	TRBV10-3	TGTGCCATCAGTGGTAACAGCGGTAGCTCCTACAATGAGCAGTTCTTC	CAISGNSGSSYNEQFF
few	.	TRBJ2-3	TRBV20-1	TGCAGTGCTAGTTTCGGCGGGATTGGGGGTACAGATACGCAGTATTTT	CSASFGGIGGTDTQYF
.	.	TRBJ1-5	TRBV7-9	TGTGCCAGCAGGGATGGGGTCAATCAGCCCCAGCATTTT	CASRDGVNQPQHF
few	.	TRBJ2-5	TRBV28	TGTGCCAGCACCACCCTCCAAGAGACCCAGTACTTC	CASTTLQETQYF
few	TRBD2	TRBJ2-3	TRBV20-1	TGCAGTGCTACGCGGACTAGTAGAACAGATACGCAGTATTTT	CSATRTSRTDTQYF
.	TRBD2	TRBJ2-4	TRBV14	TGTGCCAGCAGCTCCATCGCTCCAGCGGGACCCGCCAAAAACATTCAGTACTTC	CASSSIAPAGPAKNIQYF
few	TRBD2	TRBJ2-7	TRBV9	TGTGCCAGCTCCGGACTAGCGGGAGTCGGGGGACTTCGGGAGCAGTACTTC	CASSGLAGVGGLREQYF
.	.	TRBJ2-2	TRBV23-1	TGCGCCAGCAGTCAATTCCCACAGGCGGGGAACACCGGGGAGCTGTTTTTT	CASSQFPQAGNTGELFF
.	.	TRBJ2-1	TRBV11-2	TGTGCCAGCAGCTTAGTGATAGCAGCTAACAATGAGCAGTTCTTC	CASSLVIAANNEQFF
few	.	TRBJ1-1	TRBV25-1	TGTGCCAGCAGTGGTGTAACTGAAGCTTTCTTT	CASSGVTEAFF
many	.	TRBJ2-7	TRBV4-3	TGCGCCAGCAGCGAGGGAGCGAGCTCCTACGAGCAGTACTTC	CASSEGASSYEQYF
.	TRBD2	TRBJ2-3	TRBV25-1	TGTGCCAGCAGTACCCTACTAGCGGGAGAGATAGATACGCAGTATTTT	CASSTLLAGEIDTQYF
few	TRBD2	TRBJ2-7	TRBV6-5	TGTGCCAGCAGGATGACTAGCGCCAGCGTTGCCTACGAGCAGTACTTC	CASRMTSASVAYEQYF